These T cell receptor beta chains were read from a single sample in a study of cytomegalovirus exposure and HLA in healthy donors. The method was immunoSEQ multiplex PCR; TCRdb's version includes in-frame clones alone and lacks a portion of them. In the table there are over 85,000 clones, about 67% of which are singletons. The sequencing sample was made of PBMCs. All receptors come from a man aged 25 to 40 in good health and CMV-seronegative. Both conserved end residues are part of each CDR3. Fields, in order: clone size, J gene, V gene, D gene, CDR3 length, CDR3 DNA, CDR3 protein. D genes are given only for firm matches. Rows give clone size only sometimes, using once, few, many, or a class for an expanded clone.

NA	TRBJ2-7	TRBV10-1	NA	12	TGCGCCAGCTCGAGTAGCGGTTACGAGCAGTACTTC	CASSSSGYEQYF
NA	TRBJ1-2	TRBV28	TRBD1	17	TGTGCCAGCAGTTCTCCGACAGGGGGTGCCTCTAACTATGGCTACACCTTC	CASSSPTGGASNYGYTF
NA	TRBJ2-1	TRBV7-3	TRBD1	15	TGTGCCAGCAGCTTGGGACAGGGGAACTACAATGAGCAGTTCTTC	CASSLGQGNYNEQFF
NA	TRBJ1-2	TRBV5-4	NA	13	TGTGCCAGCAGCTTGGGGGCCAACTATGGCTACACCTTC	CASSLGANYGYTF
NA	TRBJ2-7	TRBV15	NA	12	TGTGCCACCAGCAGAGGACAAATCGAGCAGTACTTC	CATSRGQIEQYF
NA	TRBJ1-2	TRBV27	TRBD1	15	TGTGCCAGCAGTTTGTCCGGGACAGGGGTGATTGGCTACACCTTC	CASSLSGTGVIGYTF
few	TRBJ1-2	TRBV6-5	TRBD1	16	TGTGCCAGCAGTTCCCCGTCTGACAGGGCACCCTATGGCTACACCTTC	CASSSPSDRAPYGYTF
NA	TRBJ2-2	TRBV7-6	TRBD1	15	TGTGCCAGCAGCCTGGGACAGGGTGGGAGCGGGGAGCTGTTTTTT	CASSLGQGGSGELFF
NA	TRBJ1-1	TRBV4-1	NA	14	TGCGCCAGCACGTTCGGGGGGCGCGGTACTGAAGCTTTCTTT	CASTFGGRGTEAFF
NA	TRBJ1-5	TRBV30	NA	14	TGTGCCTGGAGTGGGCAGATTAGCAATCAGCCCCAGCATTTT	CAWSGQISNQPQHF
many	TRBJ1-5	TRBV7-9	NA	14	TGTGCCAGCAGCCCCTTACAGGGTAGTCAGCCCCAGCATTTT	CASSPLQGSQPQHF
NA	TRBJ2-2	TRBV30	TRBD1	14	TGTGCCTGGGGGGGACAGTTAAGCACCGGGGAGCTGTTTTTT	CAWGGQLSTGELFF
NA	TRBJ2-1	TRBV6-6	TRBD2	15	TGTGCCAGCAGTCCGGGGGGGGCCGGCTACAATGAGCAGTTCTTC	CASSPGGAGYNEQFF
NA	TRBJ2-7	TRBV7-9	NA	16	TGTGCCAGCAGCTTAGCGACGGGACACCGAAGCTACGAGCAGTACTTC	CASSLATGHRSYEQYF
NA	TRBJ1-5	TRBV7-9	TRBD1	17	TGTGCCAGCAGCCAACTGTCGACAGGGGAAAGCAATCAGCCCCAGCATTTT	CASSQLSTGESNQPQHF
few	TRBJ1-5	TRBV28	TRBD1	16	TGTGCCAGCAGTTTTCCCACAGGGGAGCAAGGTCAGCCCCAGCATTTT	CASSFPTGEQGQPQHF
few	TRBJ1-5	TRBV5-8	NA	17	TGTGCCAGCAGCTTGGGCGTGGACAGCTATAGCAATCAGCCCCAGCATTTT	CASSLGVDSYSNQPQHF
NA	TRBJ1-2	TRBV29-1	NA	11	TGCAGCGTTGTTCAGCCGGGTGGCTACACCTTC	CSVVQPGGYTF
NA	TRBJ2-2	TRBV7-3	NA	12	TGTGCCAGCAGCCCAGGGGTCGGGGAGCTGTTTTTT	CASSPGVGELFF
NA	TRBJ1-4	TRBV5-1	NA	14	TGCGCCAGCAGGAAAGAGGCAACTAATGAAAAACTGTTTTTT	CASRKEATNEKLFF
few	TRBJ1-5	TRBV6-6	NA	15	TGTGCCAGCAGTTTTGTGCAGGGGAGCAATCAGCCCCAGCATTTT	CASSFVQGSNQPQHF
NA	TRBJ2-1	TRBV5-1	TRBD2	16	TGCGCCAGCAGCTTGGGGACTAGCGGGGCATACAATGAGCAGTTCTTC	CASSLGTSGAYNEQFF
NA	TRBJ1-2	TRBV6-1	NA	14	TGTGCCAGCAGTGAACAGGGTTTAGTCTATGGCTACACCTTC	CASSEQGLVYGYTF
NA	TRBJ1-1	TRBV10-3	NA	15	TGTGCCATCAGTGCTGAGGGACTGATGAACACTGAAGCTTTCTTT	CAISAEGLMNTEAFF
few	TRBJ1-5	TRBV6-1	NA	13	TGTGCCAGCAGCCAAGGGGTCAGTCAGCCCCAGCATTTT	CASSQGVSQPQHF
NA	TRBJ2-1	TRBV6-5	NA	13	TGTGCCACCCTGGAGAGCTCCTACAATGAGCAGTTCTTC	CATLESSYNEQFF
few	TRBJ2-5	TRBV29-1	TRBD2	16	TGCAGCGTTGAGAGGATGAGCGGGAGGGGTCAAGAGACCCAGTACTTC	CSVERMSGRGQETQYF
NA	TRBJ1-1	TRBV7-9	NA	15	TGTGCCAGCAGCGACCTAGCGGGGGGAAACACTGAAGCTTTCTTT	CASSDLAGGNTEAFF
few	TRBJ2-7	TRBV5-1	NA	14	TGCGCCAGCCGGGAGAGACTGACCTCCTACGAGCAGTACTTC	CASRERLTSYEQYF
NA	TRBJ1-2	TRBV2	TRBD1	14	TGTGCCAGCAGTGGCCAATTACAGGGGCCTGGCTACACCTTC	CASSGQLQGPGYTF
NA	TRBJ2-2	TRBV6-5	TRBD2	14	TGTGCCAGCAGTTACGCGGGGGTGACCGGGGAGCTGTTTTTT	CASSYAGVTGELFF
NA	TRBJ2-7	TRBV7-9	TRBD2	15	TGTGCCAGCAGCGAAACTAGCGGGAGTTTCTACGAGCAGTACTTC	CASSETSGSFYEQYF
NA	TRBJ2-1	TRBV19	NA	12	TGTGCCAGTAGTAGGGGGGACAATGAGCAGTTCTTC	CASSRGDNEQFF
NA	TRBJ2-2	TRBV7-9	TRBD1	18	TGTGCCAGCAGCTTAGTCGGTTCGGGACAGATCAACACCGGGGAGCTGTTTTTT	CASSLVGSGQINTGELFF
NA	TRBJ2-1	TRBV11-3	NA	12	TGTGCCAGCAGCTTAGCCAACAGTGAGCAGTTCTTC	CASSLANSEQFF